This T cell receptor beta chain was recovered during a study of shared clonotypes between healthy human individuals. V lost 5 bases and J lost 8, with 9 bases in between. The length of the CDR3 is 12 residues. From germline, CDR1 is SGHAT and CDR2 FQNNGV. The repertoire was sequenced with immunoSEQ multiplex PCR; TCRdb's copy has only in-frame clones and lacks some. Of over a million clones listed, 98% are singletons. This sequence originates from a man aged 30 to 45 in good health. Sequences were obtained from naive CD4+ T cells sorted from blood. Subset reported: CD45RA+ positively selected. The J gene is TRBJ2-2, the V gene TRBV11-2; D gene unclear. In DNA, the CDR3 is TGTGCCAGCAGCCCCCCCCTTGGGGAGCTGTTTTTT. Translation gives CASSPPLGELFF.